This is a list of T cell receptor beta chains from one sample in a study of shared clonotypes between healthy human individuals. The table came from immunoSEQ multiplex PCR; TCRdb's copy has only in-frame clones and leaves some out. This repertoire shows about 580,000 clones, roughly 98% found once; its top ten account for approximately 0.33%. The sequenced sample consisted of naive CD8+ T cells sorted from blood. The source is a man aged 25 to 40 in good health. The CDR3 runs from the conserved cysteine through the conserved F or W. D genes are given only for firm matches. Clone size is shown for a subset of rows, as once, few, many or a class of expanded clone.

V gene: TRBV7-3
CDR3 length: 14
J gene: TRBJ2-1
clone size: -
D gene: -
CDR3 DNA: TGTGCCAGCAGCGCCGGACTGACGTCCAATGAGCAGTTCTTC
CDR3 protein: CASSAGLTSNEQFF

V gene: TRBV9
CDR3 length: 16
J gene: TRBJ2-1
clone size: -
D gene: TRBD2
CDR3 DNA: TGTGCCAGCAGCGTTCGACTAGCGGGTTCCTACAATGAGCAGTTCTTC
CDR3 protein: CASSVRLAGSYNEQFF

V gene: TRBV7-7
CDR3 length: 13
J gene: TRBJ2-7
clone size: -
D gene: -
CDR3 DNA: TGTGCCAGCAGCTTAGGGACCACAGGGGAGCAGTACTTC
CDR3 protein: CASSLGTTGEQYF

V gene: TRBV19
CDR3 length: 15
J gene: TRBJ2-7
clone size: -
D gene: -
CDR3 DNA: TGTGCCAGTGAACCGCTTTCCCCAGAGACCTACGAGCAGTACTTC
CDR3 protein: CASEPLSPETYEQYF

V gene: TRBV5-1
CDR3 length: 14
J gene: TRBJ2-7
clone size: -
D gene: -
CDR3 DNA: TGCGCCAGCAGCTCAACTCGGGTAATCGACGAGCAGTACTTC
CDR3 protein: CASSSTRVIDEQYF

V gene: TRBV2
CDR3 length: 15
J gene: TRBJ2-1
clone size: -
D gene: TRBD2
CDR3 DNA: TGTGCCAGCAGCACGACTAGCGGGAAAGCTAATGAGCAGTTCTTC
CDR3 protein: CASSTTSGKANEQFF

V gene: TRBV19
CDR3 length: 13
J gene: TRBJ2-1
clone size: -
D gene: TRBD1
CDR3 DNA: TGTGCCAGTACCTTCCGGGACAGCAATGAGCAGTTCTTC
CDR3 protein: CASTFRDSNEQFF

V gene: TRBV9
CDR3 length: 16
J gene: TRBJ2-5
clone size: -
D gene: TRBD2
CDR3 DNA: TGTGCCAGCAGCGTAGGTGAAGCGGGAGTTTCAGAGACCCAGTACTTC
CDR3 protein: CASSVGEAGVSETQYF

V gene: TRBV7-9
CDR3 length: 14
J gene: TRBJ2-7
clone size: -
D gene: TRBD1
CDR3 DNA: TGTGCCAGCAGCTTAGTTGGACAGGAGTACGAGCAGTACTTC
CDR3 protein: CASSLVGQEYEQYF

V gene: TRBV4-3
CDR3 length: 14
J gene: TRBJ2-2
clone size: -
D gene: -
CDR3 DNA: TGCGCCAGCAGCCCTGGCGTTCTGACCGGGGAGCTGTTTTTT
CDR3 protein: CASSPGVLTGELFF

V gene: TRBV9
CDR3 length: 14
J gene: TRBJ2-3
clone size: -
D gene: -
CDR3 DNA: TGTGCCAGCAGCGTAGCTGGGGGAGCAGATACGCAGTATTTT
CDR3 protein: CASSVAGGADTQYF

V gene: TRBV6-1
CDR3 length: 15
J gene: TRBJ2-1
clone size: once
D gene: TRBD2
CDR3 DNA: TGTGCCAGCAATGATCTAGCGGGAGGGTACAATGAGCAGTTCTTC
CDR3 protein: CASNDLAGGYNEQFF

V gene: TRBV19
CDR3 length: 10
J gene: TRBJ1-5
clone size: -
D gene: -
CDR3 DNA: TGTGCCAGTCAAGATCAGCCCCAGCATTTT
CDR3 protein: CASQDQPQHF

V gene: TRBV6-6
CDR3 length: 16
J gene: TRBJ2-1
clone size: -
D gene: TRBD2
CDR3 DNA: TGTGCCAGCATCCCAGTAGAGACTAGCGGATACAATGAGCAGTTCTTC
CDR3 protein: CASIPVETSGYNEQFF

V gene: TRBV7-2
CDR3 length: 15
J gene: TRBJ1-2
clone size: -
D gene: -
CDR3 DNA: TGTGCCAGCAGGCCCGTTACCGGCCTGAACTATGGCTACACCTTC
CDR3 protein: CASRPVTGLNYGYTF

V gene: TRBV5-1
CDR3 length: 15
J gene: TRBJ2-3
clone size: -
D gene: TRBD2
CDR3 DNA: TGCGCCAGCAGCGCTAGGACTAGTAGTGGGGATACGCAGTATTTT
CDR3 protein: CASSARTSSGDTQYF

V gene: TRBV28
CDR3 length: 19
J gene: TRBJ2-4
clone size: -
D gene: TRBD2
CDR3 DNA: TGTGCCAGCAGCGCGAGGACTAGCGGGAGGGGATTGCCCAAAAACATTCAGTACTTC
CDR3 protein: CASSARTSGRGLPKNIQYF

V gene: TRBV6-5
CDR3 length: 14
J gene: TRBJ1-2
clone size: once
D gene: -
CDR3 DNA: TGTGCCAGCAGTTACCGTATAGCTAACTATGGCTACACCTTC
CDR3 protein: CASSYRIANYGYTF

V gene: TRBV27
CDR3 length: 17
J gene: TRBJ2-1
clone size: -
D gene: TRBD2
CDR3 DNA: TGTGCCAGCAGCTCTATCGCCGGGACTAGCGGTTACAATGAGCAGTTCTTC
CDR3 protein: CASSSIAGTSGYNEQFF

V gene: TRBV2
CDR3 length: 13
J gene: TRBJ2-7
clone size: -
D gene: TRBD1
CDR3 DNA: TGTGCCAGCAACAGACAGGGCTACCGGGAGCAGTACTTC
CDR3 protein: CASNRQGYREQYF

V gene: TRBV4-1
CDR3 length: 13
J gene: TRBJ2-2
clone size: -
D gene: -
CDR3 DNA: TGCGCCAGCCGCTGGCCAGGCGGACGAGAGCTGTTTTTT
CDR3 protein: CASRWPGGRELFF

V gene: TRBV7-9
CDR3 length: 14
J gene: TRBJ1-4
clone size: -
D gene: -
CDR3 DNA: TGTGCCAGCAGCTTAGGTATCCAGCCAGAAAAACTGTTTTTT
CDR3 protein: CASSLGIQPEKLFF

V gene: TRBV28
CDR3 length: 13
J gene: TRBJ1-2
clone size: -
D gene: TRBD1
CDR3 DNA: TGTGCCAGCAGTTTTCGACAGGGAGATGGCTACACCTTC
CDR3 protein: CASSFRQGDGYTF

V gene: TRBV27
CDR3 length: 16
J gene: TRBJ2-7
clone size: -
D gene: TRBD2
CDR3 DNA: TGTGCCAGCAGTCGCTATACCGGGACTAGCGTAAGCGAGCAGTACTTC
CDR3 protein: CASSRYTGTSVSEQYF

V gene: TRBV19
CDR3 length: 13
J gene: TRBJ2-1
clone size: -
D gene: -
CDR3 DNA: TGTGCCACCCAACACGGGAGCTTCAATGAGCAGTTCTTC
CDR3 protein: CATQHGSFNEQFF

V gene: TRBV28
CDR3 length: 17
J gene: TRBJ1-3
clone size: -
D gene: -
CDR3 DNA: TGTGCCAGCAGTTTCTCCCCCTTGGGGGGAGATGGAAACACCATATATTTT
CDR3 protein: CASSFSPLGGDGNTIYF

V gene: TRBV6-5
CDR3 length: 12
J gene: TRBJ1-5
clone size: -
D gene: -
CDR3 DNA: TGTGCCAGCAGTTCCCGGTACGAAGCCCAGCATTTT
CDR3 protein: CASSSRYEAQHF

V gene: TRBV30
CDR3 length: 14
J gene: TRBJ1-2
clone size: -
D gene: -
CDR3 DNA: TGTGCCTGGAGTCCAACCGGCAGTCTAGATGGCTACACCTTC
CDR3 protein: CAWSPTGSLDGYTF

V gene: TRBV21-1
CDR3 length: 13
J gene: TRBJ2-7
clone size: -
D gene: -
CDR3 DNA: TGTGCCAGCGGGGATACCGGGGCCGGGGAGCAGTACTTC
CDR3 protein: CASGDTGAGEQYF

V gene: TRBV19
CDR3 length: 13
J gene: TRBJ2-7
clone size: -
D gene: -
CDR3 DNA: TGTGCCAGTAGTGGTCAGGGTACCTACGAGCAGTACTTC
CDR3 protein: CASSGQGTYEQYF

V gene: TRBV6-5
CDR3 length: 15
J gene: TRBJ2-1
clone size: -
D gene: -
CDR3 DNA: TGTGCCAGCAGTTACCGGCCTAGCTCCTACAATGAGCAGTTCTTC
CDR3 protein: CASSYRPSSYNEQFF

V gene: TRBV27
CDR3 length: 15
J gene: TRBJ2-2
clone size: -
D gene: TRBD2
CDR3 DNA: TGTGCCAGCAGTTTTCTCGGGGGGGGCACCGGGGAGCTGTTTTTT
CDR3 protein: CASSFLGGGTGELFF

V gene: TRBV5-4
CDR3 length: 14
J gene: TRBJ1-2
clone size: -
D gene: TRBD1
CDR3 DNA: TGTGCCAGCAGCCAACGGACAGGGAACTATGGCTACACCTTC
CDR3 protein: CASSQRTGNYGYTF

V gene: TRBV6-1
CDR3 length: 14
J gene: TRBJ2-5
clone size: -
D gene: -
CDR3 DNA: TGTGCCAGCAGTGATAATAGGCCCCAAGAGACCCAGTACTTC
CDR3 protein: CASSDNRPQETQYF

V gene: TRBV6-1
CDR3 length: 14
J gene: TRBJ2-7
clone size: -
D gene: -
CDR3 DNA: TGTGCCAGCACCGAGTATAGGGGACGGTACGAGCAGTACTTC
CDR3 protein: CASTEYRGRYEQYF

V gene: TRBV19
CDR3 length: 17
J gene: TRBJ2-1
clone size: -
D gene: -
CDR3 DNA: TGTGCCAGTGGGTTGGCCCTGGGCAGGGGGGCCTACAATGAGCAGTTCTTC
CDR3 protein: CASGLALGRGAYNEQFF

V gene: TRBV28
CDR3 length: 14
J gene: TRBJ1-2
clone size: -
D gene: TRBD1
CDR3 DNA: TGTGCCAGCACCGACAGGGGGCGGTTGAGGGGCTACACCTTC
CDR3 protein: CASTDRGRLRGYTF

V gene: TRBV5-6
CDR3 length: 15
J gene: TRBJ2-1
clone size: -
D gene: -
CDR3 DNA: TGTGCCAGCAGCTTGAGGGGTGGCTCCTACAATGAGCAGTTCTTC
CDR3 protein: CASSLRGGSYNEQFF

V gene: TRBV5-1
CDR3 length: 16
J gene: TRBJ1-4
clone size: -
D gene: -
CDR3 DNA: TGCGCCAGCAGCTTGTTCCAGAGCACAACTAATGAAAAACTGTTTTTT
CDR3 protein: CASSLFQSTTNEKLFF

V gene: TRBV4-2
CDR3 length: 14
J gene: TRBJ1-2
clone size: -
D gene: -
CDR3 DNA: TGTGCCAGCAGCCAAGAGATGAACCACTGGGGCTACACCTTC
CDR3 protein: CASSQEMNHWGYTF

V gene: TRBV28
CDR3 length: 14
J gene: TRBJ1-5
clone size: -
D gene: -
CDR3 DNA: TGTGCCAGCATTGTACAAAATAGCAATCAGCCCCAGCATTTT
CDR3 protein: CASIVQNSNQPQHF

V gene: TRBV5-1
CDR3 length: 17
J gene: TRBJ2-7
clone size: -
D gene: -
CDR3 DNA: TGCGCCAGCAGCTTGCGGGCGACAGAGATAAAAACCTACGAGCAGTACTTC
CDR3 protein: CASSLRATEIKTYEQYF

V gene: TRBV11-3
CDR3 length: 16
J gene: TRBJ1-5
clone size: -
D gene: -
CDR3 DNA: TGTGCCAGCAGCTTAGGTTCCGGGGCGGGCAATCAGCCCCAGCATTTT
CDR3 protein: CASSLGSGAGNQPQHF

V gene: TRBV27
CDR3 length: 15
J gene: TRBJ2-3
clone size: once
D gene: -
CDR3 DNA: TGTGCCAGCAGTTTTCGCGGCGGGATATCAGATACGCAGTATTTT
CDR3 protein: CASSFRGGISDTQYF

V gene: TRBV2
CDR3 length: 16
J gene: TRBJ2-3
clone size: -
D gene: TRBD2
CDR3 DNA: TGTGCCAGCCCGGGGCCCTTAGCGGGAGGGACAGATACGCAGTATTTT
CDR3 protein: CASPGPLAGGTDTQYF

V gene: TRBV7-9
CDR3 length: 13
J gene: TRBJ1-1
clone size: -
D gene: -
CDR3 DNA: TGTGCCAGCAGCTCCGGTAGGGGCACTGAAGCTTTCTTT
CDR3 protein: CASSSGRGTEAFF

V gene: TRBV29-1
CDR3 length: 13
J gene: TRBJ1-1
clone size: -
D gene: -
CDR3 DNA: TGCAGCTCGGGGGGCCTAACCGGCACTGAAGCTTTCTTT
CDR3 protein: CSSGGLTGTEAFF

V gene: TRBV12-2
CDR3 length: 19
J gene: TRBJ2-4
clone size: -
D gene: -
CDR3 DNA: TGTGCAAGTCGCTTAGACCGAGATTCCGGGACTAGCGGGAAAAACATTCAGTACTTC
CDR3 protein: CASRLDRDSGTSGKNIQYF

V gene: TRBV2
CDR3 length: 12
J gene: TRBJ1-2
clone size: -
D gene: -
CDR3 DNA: TGTGCCAGCAGGGGCAGGGTATATGGCTACACCTTC
CDR3 protein: CASRGRVYGYTF

V gene: TRBV2
CDR3 length: 13
J gene: TRBJ2-1
clone size: -
D gene: -
CDR3 DNA: TGTGCCAGCAGGAAGGACCCCGGGTATGAGCAGTTCTTC
CDR3 protein: CASRKDPGYEQFF